This T cell receptor beta chain was captured by sequencing in a study of response to subunit inactivated influenza vaccine. From the RT-PCR reads, TCRdb called clonotypes with MiXCR, one entry per CDR3 protein. The data show more than 250,000 distinct CDR3 sequences, 20% to 25% seen once. Findings of the study overall: With each seasonal influenza vaccination, the authors suggested, few new T cells are recruited.

Trimming pared 5 bases from V and 1 base from J, leaving 15 bases between. There are 16 residues in the CDR3. Germline-derived CDR1 and CDR2 are MNHNS and SASEGT. This clonotype was recorded many times. Antigen specificity is unknown. The TCR originated in a man aged 50 to 69 who received an inactivated influenza vaccine. The sequences come from PBMCs from blood, collected approximately 20 months after vaccination. V and J are TRBV6-1 and TRBJ1-3; TRBD1 is a possible D gene (5 bases). The CDR3 spells CASSPGLGPSGNTIYF. DNA of the CDR3: TGTGCCAGCAGTCCAGGGCTTGGACCTTCTGGAAACACCATATATTTT.